Each of the 15 T cell receptor beta chains below was sequenced from the same sample in a study of blood T cells in healthy people across ages. A J-beta primer mix and a sample-barcoded 5' primer were used in a second PCR of roughly 6 to 11 cycles. TCRdb reprocessed the 5' RACE reads via MiXCR and lists one record per CDR3 protein. This table has around 1,700,000 distinct CDR3 sequences, roughly 27% appearing once. The specimen sequenced was blood. Receptors originate from a woman in her twenties or thirties in good health.

The rearrangement joins TRBV5-8 to TRBJ2-1, with 11 bases that match TRBD2. The CDR3 sequence is 16 residues long. Trimming removed 3 bases from V and 6 bases from J; junction bases left unmatched: 8. Germline V gene sequence: CDR1 SGHTS, CDR2 YDEGEE. The CDR3 DNA reads as TGTGCCAGCAGCTCCCCCAGAGGGACTAGCGGCAATGAGCAGTTCTTC. This encodes CASSSPRGTSGNEQFF.

This clonotype was observed many times. The J gene is TRBJ2-7, the V gene TRBV4-1; the D gene is possibly TRBD2 (5 bases). CDR1 and CDR2 (germline): MGHRA, YSYEKL. The CDR3 is made up of 13 amino acids. Trimming took 0 bases from V and 4 from J, leaving 7 bases between them. The CDR3 region is CASSQEGGYEQYF. The DNA for the CDR3 is TGCGCCAGCAGCCAAGAAGGCGGGTACGAGCAGTACTTC.

This clonotype was observed a handful of times. The gene calls are TRBV12-3 or TRBV12-4 and TRBJ1-5; TRBD1 is a possible D gene (6 bases). The V end lost 1 base, the J end lost 8 bases, and 9 bases lay between the germline ends. The CDR3 is made up of 13 amino acids. The chain's CDR3 is CASSLVAGEPQHF. The CDR3 nucleotides read TGTGCCAGCAGTTTAGTCGCAGGGGAGCCCCAGCATTTT.

This clonotype came up many times. This chain connects TRBV10-3 to TRBJ1-5; D might be TRBD1 (6 bases). The CDR3 spans 14 residues. CDR1 is ENHRY, CDR2 SYGVKD, per germline. Trimming removed 6 bases from V and 7 bases from J, with 16 bases in between. CDR3 in DNA: TGTGCCATCAGCCCAAGGGGGGACGGCCAGCCCCAGCATTTT. This sequence encodes CAISPRGDGQPQHF.

The genes are TRBV11-2 and TRBJ1-6, with a possible D match to TRBD1 (5 bases). The CDR3 totals 14 residues. The germline gives CDR1 SGHAT, CDR2 FQNNGV. V shed 1 base and J shed 9 bases, with 10 bases lying between them. CDR3 DNA: TGTGCCAGCAGCTTAGGAGGACACGGTTCACCCCTCCACTTT. This sequence encodes CASSLGGHGSPLHF.

The V gene is TRBV7-9, the J gene TRBJ2-7; D might be TRBD1 (5 bases). The CDR3 has 15 residues. The germline V gene encodes CDR1 SEHNR and CDR2 FQNEAQ (reference sequence). V lost 0 bases to trimming and J lost 3 bases, with 12 bases between them. The chain's CDR3 is CASSLAGDRNYEQYF. The DNA for the CDR3 is TGTGCCAGCAGCTTAGCTGGAGACAGAAACTACGAGCAGTACTTC.

With respect to this clonotype: Being one base from a much bigger clone, this may be a read error. V usage is TRBV3-1 and J usage is TRBJ2-1, with D possibly matching TRBD1 (6 bases). Germline lookup yields CDR1 LGHDT and CDR2 YNNKEL (reference sequence). The length of the CDR3 is 14 residues. The chain's CDR3 is CASRGGISYNGQFF. The CDR3 coding sequence is TGTGCCAGCAGAGGGGGAATTTCCTACAATGGGCAGTTCTTC.

Concerning this clonotype: A much larger clone differs from this one at a single base, so this may be a read error. The rearrangement links TRBV18 to TRBJ2-7, with D possibly being TRBD1 (6 bases). Germline loops: CDR1 KGHSH, CDR2 LQKENI. The CDR3 extends over 14 amino acids. CDR3 sequence (DNA): TGTGCCAACTCACCGCGGACAGTCTCCTACGAGCAGTACTTC. Translated: CANSPRTVSYEQYF.

About this clonotype: An end of the junction does not agree with germline; a read error may underlie this. The chain combines TRBV20-1 with TRBJ2-4; no definite D call. The J call is in doubt because the DNA end fits TRBJ2-7 better. The germline V gene has CDR1 DFQATT and CDR2 SNEGSKA (reference sequence). The CDR3 length is 15 residues. CDR3: CSASPSPIPSHEQYF. The CDR3 bases are TGCAGTGCTAGCCCAAGCCCGATACCCTCCCACGAGCAGTACTTC.

The rearrangement uses TRBV5-7 and TRBJ2-1; D could derive from TRBD1 or TRBD2 (5 bases each). TRBV5-7 falls under the ORF class, with uncertain function. The CDR3 totals 16 residues. Trimming cost V 4 bases and J 6 bases, with 20 bases left between them. This CDR3 is CASSLEGRALSNEQFF. The CDR3 DNA sequence: TGTGCCAGCAGCCTAGAGGGGCGGGCCCTTAGCAATGAGCAGTTCTTC.

This clonotype was detected only a few times. The chain couples TRBV12-3 or TRBV12-4 to TRBJ2-3; TRBD2 might be the D (5 bases). Trimming cost V 7 bases and J 2 bases, with 16 bases left between them. CDR3 length: 15 residues. CDR3 nucleotide sequence: TGTGCCAGCACTTCTTACGGGGATCCCACAGATACGCAGTATTTT. This encodes CASTSYGDPTDTQYF.

This clonotype was seen only a few times. The genes are TRBV24-1 and TRBJ2-1, with D maybe TRBD1 (5 bases). Germline lookup yields CDR1 KGHDR and CDR2 SFDVKD. The CDR3 has 15 residues. V was pared by 3 bases and J by 7 bases, with 15 bases between. The chain's CDR3 is CATSDPQGRGNEQFF. DNA of the CDR3: TGTGCCACCAGTGATCCCCAGGGAAGGGGTAATGAGCAGTTCTTC.

Concerning this clonotype itself: With a much larger clone just one base away, this may be a read error. This chain links TRBV5-5 with TRBJ2-5; 7 bases map to TRBD2. The germline V gene encodes CDR1 SGHKS and CDR2 YYEKEE (reference sequence). This CDR3 is built from 18 residues. Unmatched junction bases numbered 24, after V lost 2 bases and J lost 11 bases. The CDR3 loop reads CASSFGGGPVRAYNEQYF. Written as DNA, the CDR3 is TGTGCCAGCAGCTTCGGGGGAGGGCCAGTGAGGGCCTACAATGAGCAGTACTTC.

This clonotype was found a few times. This sequence joins TRBV11-2 and TRBJ2-1; 7 bases map to TRBD2. The V and J ends lost 9 bases and 7 bases, in that order; junction bases with no gene match: 15. This CDR3 spans 15 amino acids. Germline V gene sequence: CDR1 SGHAT, CDR2 FQNNGV. CDR3 bases: TGTGCCAGTCAAGGTTCGGCTAGCGGAAAAAATGAGCAGTTCTTC. As protein: CASQGSASGKNEQFF.

Ten or more counts support this clonotype. The V gene is TRBV10-3, the J gene TRBJ2-1; 12 nucleotides match TRBD2. The CDR3 sequence is 16 residues long. The germline V gene has CDR1 ENHRY and CDR2 SYGVKD. Trimming cost V 0 bases and J 11 bases; bases outside gene matches: 8. The CDR3 DNA is TGTGCCATCAGTGAGTCCCCTTTAGGACTAGCGGGGAAGCAGTTCTTC. Protein sequence: CAISESPLGLAGKQFF.